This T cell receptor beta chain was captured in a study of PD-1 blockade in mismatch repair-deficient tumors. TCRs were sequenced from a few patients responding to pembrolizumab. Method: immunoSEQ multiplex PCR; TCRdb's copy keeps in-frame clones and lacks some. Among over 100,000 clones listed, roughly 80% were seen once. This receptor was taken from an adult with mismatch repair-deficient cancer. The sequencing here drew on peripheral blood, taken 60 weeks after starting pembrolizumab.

The CDR3 spells CASSPRQGRESNQPQHF. DNA of the CDR3: TGTGCCAGCAGCCCAAGACAGGGTAGGGAAAGCAATCAGCCCCAGCATTTT. The chain couples TRBV7-2 to TRBJ1-5, with TRBD1 matching over 7 bases. Looked up from germline, CDR1 is SGHTA and CDR2 is FQGNSA. Trimming took 5 bases from V and 1 from J; bases not matched to a gene: 11. The CDR3 contains 17 residues.